The rows below give T cell receptor beta chains drawn from one sample of a study of T-cell memory formation after mild COVID-19. TCRdb independently ran MiXCR on the 5' RACE reads; one entry per CDR3 protein. Of around 180,000 distinct CDR3 sequences listed, around 20% are singletons. Sample: PBMCs or a T cell subset sorted from them (not recorded which). These receptors all come from a man aged 18 to 30 who had mild COVID-19 (a few samples of this study predate the infection). Cell type and time point are not known. The CDR3 runs from the conserved cysteine through the conserved F or W. The D gene is left open where the match is weak. The size of a clone is reported for some rows only, either as once, few or many, or as a class for expanded clones.

clone_size j_call d_call v_call cdr3_nt cdr3_aa
few TRBJ1-2 TRBD1 TRBV20-1 TGCAGTGCTACTGACCTGGGGAGACAGGGTCCCTCGGGGGTTGGCTACACCTTC CSATDLGRQGPSGVGYTF
. TRBJ2-1 TRBD2 TRBV5-1 TGCGCCAGCAGCGTGGGACTAGCGGGGAATGAGCAGTTCTTC CASSVGLAGNEQFF
. TRBJ2-7 TRBD1 TRBV2 TGTGCCAGCAGTAAAACAGGGGGCATGTCCTACGAGCAGTACTTC CASSKTGGMSYEQYF
. TRBJ1-2 . TRBV9 TGTGCCAGCAGCGCCGGCGGGACAACTAACTATGGCTACACCTTC CASSAGGTTNYGYTF
few TRBJ1-1 . TRBV2 TGTGCCAGCAGTGCCACCCCCGCTGCTCAGGCTTTCTTT CASSATPAAQAFF
. TRBJ2-7 . TRBV4-3 TGCGCCAGCAGCCAAGATCGAGGGGACTACGAGCAGTACTTC CASSQDRGDYEQYF
few TRBJ1-1 . TRBV6-1 TGTGCCAGCAGCTCACCGGATAAGGGAAACACTGAAGCTTTCTTT CASSSPDKGNTEAFF
few TRBJ1-2 . TRBV7-2 TGTGCCAGCAGCCCCGACAGGTCCTATGGCTACACCTTC CASSPDRSYGYTF
few TRBJ2-2 . TRBV5-1 TGCGCCAGCACCTCGCGAGGGGCGCACACCGGGGAGCTGTTTTTT CASTSRGAHTGELFF
. TRBJ2-3 TRBD2 TRBV7-9 TGTGCCAGCAGCACCCGGACTAGCGGCCTCACAGATACGCAGTATTTT CASSTRTSGLTDTQYF
few TRBJ2-5 . TRBV29-1 TGCAGCGTTGACGGACTCATCACGGGGGAGACCCAGTACTTC CSVDGLITGETQYF
many TRBJ1-1 . TRBV6-2/TRBV6-3 TGTGCCAGCAGTGACCCCGACAAGGAGGAAGCTTTCTTT CASSDPDKEEAFF
. TRBJ2-2 . TRBV5-1 TGCGCCAGCTTCCTTGAGGGGGGGCACACCGGGGAGCTGTTTTTT CASFLEGGHTGELFF
. TRBJ2-3 . TRBV4-3 TGCGCCAGCAGCCCCGGGGGATTAGATACGCAGTATTTT CASSPGGLDTQYF
. TRBJ2-1 TRBD1 TRBV7-3 TGTGCCAGCAGCCCCGACAGGGGGCGGGGCAATGAGCAGTTCTTC CASSPDRGRGNEQFF
. TRBJ2-2 . TRBV11-1 TGTGCCAGCTCCCCCGGGCGATACACCGGGGAGCTGTTTTTT CASSPGRYTGELFF
few TRBJ1-1 . TRBV5-6 TGTGCCAGCAGCTTGGACTACCAGGGGACTGAAGCTTTCTTT CASSLDYQGTEAFF
. TRBJ2-5 TRBD2 TRBV5-5 TGTGCCAGCAGCCCGGGGGAGGGATGGGAGACCCAGTACTTC CASSPGEGWETQYF
. TRBJ1-1 . TRBV5-1 TGCGCCAGCAGCTACCAGAGTAGTGGCACTGAAGCTTTCTTT CASSYQSSGTEAFF
few TRBJ2-5 . TRBV18 TGTGCCAGCTCACCATCGGGTCTATTCGAGACCCAGTACTTC CASSPSGLFETQYF
. TRBJ1-4 . TRBV4-1 TGCGCCAGCAGCCAACCCCTGCGAGGGATTAATGAAAAACTGTTTTTT CASSQPLRGINEKLFF
few TRBJ2-5 . TRBV20-1 TGCAGTGCTCGGGGGAGTTCCCCATTGGAGACCCAGTACTTC CSARGSSPLETQYF
many TRBJ2-5 . TRBV12-3/TRBV12-4 TGTGCCAGCAGTCCGGGCGGAGAGACCCAGTACTTC CASSPGGETQYF
. TRBJ1-1 . TRBV20-1 TGCAGTGCTAGAGATAGTCAGGGGAGTGGAAACACTGAAGCTTTCTTT CSARDSQGSGNTEAFF
few TRBJ2-1 . TRBV7-8 TGTGCCAGCAGGCGGAGGGGGGCCTCCTACAATGAGCAGTTCTTC CASRRRGASYNEQFF
. TRBJ2-5 . TRBV5-1 TGCGCCAGCAGCGTGTTTGGAGCTGGGGAGACCCAGTACTTC CASSVFGAGETQYF
few TRBJ1-2 . TRBV4-2 TGTGCCAGCAGCCAAGATTTCGGGTACGGCTACACCTTC CASSQDFGYGYTF
. TRBJ1-2 TRBD1 TRBV9 TGTGCCAGCAGCCCTCGACAGGGGTACCATGGCTACACCTTC CASSPRQGYHGYTF
few TRBJ2-5 TRBD2 TRBV2 TGTGCCAGCAGTGACAGCGGGGGGAAAGAGACCCAGTACTTC CASSDSGGKETQYF
. TRBJ2-1 TRBD1 TRBV18 TGTGCCAGCTCACCTTCTCGCAATACGGGACAGGGAGTTCGGAATGAGCAGTTCTTC CASSPSRNTGQGVRNEQFF
. TRBJ2-3 . TRBV9 TGTGCCAGCAACCCCCGGACAGCCCCAGATACGCAGTATTTT CASNPRTAPDTQYF
. TRBJ1-2 TRBD1 TRBV20-1 TGCAGTGCTGTCAGGGGGAGGGATGGCTACACCTTC CSAVRGRDGYTF
few TRBJ2-3 . TRBV9 TGTGCCAGCAGCGTTCGCACAGATACGCAGTATTTT CASSVRTDTQYF
. TRBJ2-7 TRBD1 TRBV7-3 TGTGCCAGCAGCTTGTTACAGGGGCCCTACGAGCAGTACTTC CASSLLQGPYEQYF
few TRBJ1-2 TRBD1 TRBV5-6 TGTGCCAGCAGTCAGGGGGCTGGCTATGGCTACACCTTC CASSQGAGYGYTF
. TRBJ1-1 . TRBV2 TGTGCCAGCAGTGAAGCTGTGAGGTACACTGAAGCTTTCTTT CASSEAVRYTEAFF
few TRBJ2-2 . TRBV6-1 TGTGCCAGCCGTGGCAGGCCCAACACCGGGGAGCTGTTTTTT CASRGRPNTGELFF
. TRBJ1-2 . TRBV7-9 TGTGCCAGCAGTTTAAGCGGTTCAGGGGATAACTATGGCTACACCTTC CASSLSGSGDNYGYTF
few TRBJ2-2 . TRBV12-3/TRBV12-4 TGTGCCATCAGAGGGTTTCACACCGGGGAGCTGTTTTTT CAIRGFHTGELFF
. TRBJ2-1 TRBD2 TRBV6-2/TRBV6-3 TGTGCCAGCAGTTACGCGGCTAGCGGGGGCGATGAGCAGTTCTTC CASSYAASGGDEQFF
many TRBJ2-1 . TRBV5-6 TGTGCCAGCAGCTTGGACAGGGCTTCCTACAATGAGCAGTTCTTC CASSLDRASYNEQFF
few TRBJ2-3 . TRBV29-1 TGCAGCTCCGCAGGGACCGCTGGTACTCAGTATTTT CSSAGTAGTQYF
. TRBJ1-1 TRBD1 TRBV20-1 TGCAGTGCTACGGAGACAGGGGATACTGAAGCTTTCTTT CSATETGDTEAFF
. TRBJ2-7 . TRBV5-5 TGTGCCAGCAGCTTAAGAACAGTAAGCTCCTACGAGCAGTACTTC CASSLRTVSSYEQYF
few TRBJ2-3 . TRBV5-6 TGTGCCAGCAGCTGGTACACAGATACGCAGTATTTT CASSWYTDTQYF
few TRBJ1-4 . TRBV4-3 TGCGCCAGCAGCCTCGACAGTGGACGGGTAGATGAAAAACTGTTTTTT CASSLDSGRVDEKLFF
. TRBJ1-2 . TRBV12-3/TRBV12-4 TGTGCCAGCAGTTATGACTATGGCTACACCTTC CASSYDYGYTF
few TRBJ1-4 . TRBV19 TGTGCCAGTAGAGAGCATAAGGCAACTAATGAAAAACTGTTTTTT CASREHKATNEKLFF
few TRBJ2-3 . TRBV6-4 TGTGCCAGCACACGAAATACGCAGTATTTT CASTRNTQYF
. TRBJ2-3 TRBD1 TRBV5-1 TGCGCCAGCTGGAGAGGGGCAGGGGGAGAAGGGGATACGCAGTATTTT CASWRGAGGEGDTQYF
. TRBJ2-1 . TRBV5-1 TGCGCCAGCAGCTCGACTGACTTCGTGAGCTCCTACAATGAGCAGTTCTTC CASSSTDFVSSYNEQFF
many TRBJ2-3 . TRBV7-2 TGTGCCAGCAGCTCGGGCCCTCCAGATACGCAGTATTTT CASSSGPPDTQYF
. TRBJ2-3 . TRBV25-1 TGTGCCAGCGGCAACCCGGGTACGGGGGCAGATACGCAGTATTTT CASGNPGTGADTQYF
few TRBJ1-1 . TRBV20-1 TGCAGTGCTCGCAGAGTAGGCACTGAAGCTTTCTTT CSARRVGTEAFF
few TRBJ1-6 TRBD1 TRBV3-1 TGTGCCAGCAGCCAAGTTAGACAGGGGAATTCACCCCTCCACTTT CASSQVRQGNSPLHF
. TRBJ2-7 TRBD1 TRBV10-3 TGTGCCATCAAGCCGGGACAGGGGGCAAACGAGCAGTACTTC CAIKPGQGANEQYF
. TRBJ2-1 . TRBV7-3 TGTGCCAGCAGCCCGTCGGGGGTCTCCTACAATGAGCAGTTCTTC CASSPSGVSYNEQFF